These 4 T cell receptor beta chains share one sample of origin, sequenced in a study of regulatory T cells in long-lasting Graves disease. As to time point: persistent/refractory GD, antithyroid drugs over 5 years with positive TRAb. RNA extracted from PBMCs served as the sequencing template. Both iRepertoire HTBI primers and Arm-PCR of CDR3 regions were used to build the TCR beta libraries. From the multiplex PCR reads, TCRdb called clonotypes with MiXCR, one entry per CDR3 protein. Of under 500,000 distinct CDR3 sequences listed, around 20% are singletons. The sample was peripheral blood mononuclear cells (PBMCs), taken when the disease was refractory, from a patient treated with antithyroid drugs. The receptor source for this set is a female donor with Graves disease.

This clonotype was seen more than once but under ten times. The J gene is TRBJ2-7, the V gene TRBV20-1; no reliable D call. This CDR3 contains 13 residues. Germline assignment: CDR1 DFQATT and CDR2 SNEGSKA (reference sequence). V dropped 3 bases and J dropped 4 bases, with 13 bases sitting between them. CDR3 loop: CSARHGSGYEQYF. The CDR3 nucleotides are TGCAGTGCTAGGCATGGGTCGGGTTACGAGCAGTACTTC.

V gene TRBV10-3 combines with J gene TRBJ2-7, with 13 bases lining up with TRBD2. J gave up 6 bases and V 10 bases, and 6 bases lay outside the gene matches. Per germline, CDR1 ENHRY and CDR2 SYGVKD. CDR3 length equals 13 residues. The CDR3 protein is CATSGTSGIEQYF. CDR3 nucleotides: TGTGCCACCTCCGGGACTAGCGGGATCGAGCAGTACTTC.

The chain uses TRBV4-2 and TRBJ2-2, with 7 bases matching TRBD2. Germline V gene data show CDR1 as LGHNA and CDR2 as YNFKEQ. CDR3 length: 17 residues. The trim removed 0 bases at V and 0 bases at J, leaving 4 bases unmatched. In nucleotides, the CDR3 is TGTGCCAGCAGCCAAGAAACTCTAGCGGCGAACACCGGGGAGCTGTTTTTT. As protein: CASSQETLAANTGELFF.

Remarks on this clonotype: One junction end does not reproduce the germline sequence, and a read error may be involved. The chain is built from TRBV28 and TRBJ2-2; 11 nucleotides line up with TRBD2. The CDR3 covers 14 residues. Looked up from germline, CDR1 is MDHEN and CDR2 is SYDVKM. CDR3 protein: CASSEGLAGGELFF. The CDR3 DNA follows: TGCGCCAGCAGTGAAGGACTAGCGGGCGGGGAGCTGTTTTTT.